The next 31 T cell receptor beta chains were all read from a single sample in a study of blood T cell repertoires in COVID-19. Repertoires were generated with immunoSEQ multiplex PCR, while TCRdb's copy carries only in-frame clones and drops some. The sample contains over 200,000 clones, roughly 89% of which appear only once. Specimen: peripheral blood. All receptors come from a man in his sixties who had recovered from COVID-19.

J is TRBJ2-2 and V is TRBV7-3, with D uncertain. V lost 0 bases and J lost 3, with 14 bases in between. The CDR3 loop spans 17 amino acids. Germline CDR1 SGHTA, CDR2 FQGTGA. The CDR3 DNA sequence: TGTGCCAGCAGCTTAACCCCTGACTCCCCTGACACCGGGGAGCTGTTTTTT. Protein: CASSLTPDSPDTGELFF.

The V call is TRBV15, the J call TRBJ2-3, with 8 bases aligning to TRBD2. The CDR3 covers 17 residues. Germline loops: CDR1 LNHNV, CDR2 YYDKDF (reference sequence). V lost 2 bases and J lost 3; bases outside the gene matches: 10. Written as DNA, the CDR3 is TGTGCCACCAGCAGATCTGCCTATGGCGGGAGGACAGATACGCAGTATTTT. It encodes CATSRSAYGGRTDTQYF.

This clone was seen only a few times. This chain uses TRBV11-2 with TRBJ1-2; no definite D call. Per germline, CDR1 SGHAT and CDR2 FQNNGV. The CDR3 has 14 amino acids. Trimming took off 4 bases at V and 4 bases at J, with 13 bases between the two ends. CDR3 coding DNA: TGTGCCAGCAGCTCCGCTGTGCGGTCCTATGGCTACACCTTC. Its translation is CASSSAVRSYGYTF.

The V and J genes are TRBV5-1 and TRBJ2-5, with TRBD2 matching over 8 bases. The germline V gene encodes CDR1 SGHRS and CDR2 YFSETQ. Trimming cost V 0 bases and J 4 bases; bases outside gene matches: 5. CDR3 length equals 15 residues. For the CDR3, the DNA is TGCGCCAGCAGCTTGGGGACTAGCCCGGGAGAGACCCAGTACTTC. It specifies CASSLGTSPGETQYF.

This rearrangement joins TRBV14 to TRBJ2-5, with TRBD2 identical over 12 bases. J was trimmed by 2 bases and V by 2 bases; bases with no gene match: 6. Germline V lookup: CDR1 SGHDN, CDR2 FVKESK. The CDR3 length is 17 residues. The CDR3: CASSQRRGTSGQETQYF. CDR3 DNA sequence: TGTGCCAGCAGCCAACGACGTGGGACTAGCGGGCAAGAGACCCAGTACTTC. Based on the CDR3 plus reference TRBV14 and TRBJ2-5, the full variable domain is EAGVTQFPSHSVIEKGQTVTLRCDPISGHDNLYWYRRVMGKEIKFLLHFVKESKQDESGMPNNRFLAERTGGTYSTLKVQPAELEDSGVYFCASSQRRGTSGQETQYFGPGTRLLVL.

This clone was detected only once. V and J are TRBV7-3 and TRBJ2-2; TRBD1 matches 7 bases. The CDR3 consists of 13 residues. Germline CDR1 and CDR2: SGHTA and FQGTGA. Trimming took 5 bases from V and 6 from J; bases not matched to a gene: 3. The CDR3 is CASSQQGSGELFF. The CDR3 nucleotides read TGTGCCAGCAGCCAACAGGGGTCCGGGGAGCTGTTTTTT.

V is TRBV10-3 and J is TRBJ2-2; D gene unclear. The V end was cut by 3 bases, the J end by 2 bases, with 13 bases between. The length of the CDR3 is 16 residues. In germline, CDR1 is ENHRY, CDR2 SYGVKD. The CDR3 loop is CAISDAHPTNTGELFF. Written as DNA, the CDR3 is TGTGCCATCAGTGATGCCCACCCAACTAACACCGGGGAGCTGTTTTTT.

This clone was seen just once. The chain is built from TRBV27 and TRBJ2-7; 9 nucleotides line up with TRBD2. The V and J ends lost 5 bases and 0 bases, in that order; junction bases with no gene match: 8. The V gene's germline CDR1 is MNHEY and CDR2 SMNVEV (reference sequence). There are 16 residues in the CDR3. In DNA, the CDR3 is TGTGCCAGCAGTCCCCGCACTAGCGGGCGCTCCTACGAGCAGTACTTC. This sequence encodes CASSPRTSGRSYEQYF.

This clone was picked up one time. The chain combines TRBV19 with TRBJ1-5; D gene unclear. Trimming pared 3 bases from V and 3 bases from J, leaving 18 bases between. This CDR3 has 17 residues. Germline-derived CDR1 and CDR2 are LNHDA and SQIVND (reference sequence). CDR3 nucleotides: TGTGCCAGTAGTATCGCGGCGGGAGGGTCCTTCAATCAGCCCCAGCATTTT. Its protein is CASSIAAGGSFNQPQHF. Based on the CDR3 plus reference TRBV19 and TRBJ1-5, the full variable domain is DGGITQSPKYLFRKEGQNVTLSCEQNLNHDAMYWYRQDPGQGLRLIYYSQIVNDFQKGDIAEGYSVSREKKESFPLTVTSAQKNPTAFYLCASSIAAGGSFNQPQHFGDGTRLSIL.

This clone was detected only a few times. The chain has TRBV6-5 and TRBJ1-5, with a weak D call TRBD1 (5 bases). The CDR3 totals 14 residues. With 7 bases removed from V and 5 bases from J, the gap between germline ends came to 15 bases. Germline V CDR1 and CDR2: MNHEY, SVGAGI. The CDR3 protein is CASKDSNEYQPQHF. The CDR3 bases are TGTGCCAGCAAAGACAGCAATGAATATCAGCCCCAGCATTTT.

The CDR3 protein is CASSPRAGGYTF. DNA for the CDR3: TGTGCCAGCAGCCCCCGGGCGGGGGGCTACACCTTC. The J gene is TRBJ1-2, the V gene TRBV7-8; D is uncertain. V lost 5 bases and J lost 8, with 12 bases in between. Germline V lookup: CDR1 SGHVS, CDR2 FQNEAQ. The CDR3 is made up of 12 amino acids.

The chain combines TRBV5-4 with TRBJ1-2, with 8 bases fitting TRBD1. The ends lost 0 bases at V and 7 bases at J; junction bases unmatched: 5. Per the germline V gene, CDR1 is SGHNT and CDR2 is YYREEE (reference sequence). The CDR3 is made up of 14 amino acids. The CDR3 nucleotides are TGTGCCAGCAGCTTGGCACAGGGGGACGGTGGCTACACCTTC. This translates into CASSLAQGDGGYTF.

The CDR3 reads CATSDSRVGEAFF. The CDR3 bases are TGTGCCACCAGTGATTCCAGGGTTGGTGAAGCTTTCTTT. The chain combines TRBV24-1 with TRBJ1-1; perhaps TRBD1 as D (5 bases). V dropped 2 bases and J dropped 7 bases, with 10 bases sitting between them. CDR3 length equals 13 residues. From germline, CDR1 is KGHDR and CDR2 SFDVKD.

This chain links TRBV10-3 with TRBJ2-1; D may be TRBD1 (7 bases). The CDR3 is 12 residues long. The germline V and J ends were trimmed by 6 bases and 8 bases, with 11 bases remaining between them. Germline V gene lookup returns CDR1 ENHRY and CDR2 SYGVKD. In DNA form, the CDR3 reads TGTGCCATCAGCCAGGGGGGAGATGAGCAGTTCTTC. It encodes CAISQGGDEQFF.

The chain combines TRBV29-1 with TRBJ2-3, with D unresolved. The CDR3 has 13 amino acids. Trimming stripped 3 bases from V and 6 bases from J, with 13 bases between. The germline V gene has CDR1 SQVTM and CDR2 ANQGSEA. CDR3 region: CSVDVTLGDTQYF. The CDR3 DNA sequence: TGCAGCGTTGATGTGACCCTAGGCGATACGCAGTATTTT.

The J gene is TRBJ1-2, the V gene TRBV4-1; D is unresolved. The CDR3 consists of 14 residues. CDR1 and CDR2 from the germline V gene are MGHRA and YSYEKL. V was cut by 0 bases and J by 8 bases, with 13 bases left in between. The CDR3 region is CASSQDSGVRGYTF. Here the CDR3 DNA reads TGCGCCAGCAGCCAAGATTCGGGTGTTAGGGGCTACACCTTC.

The V call is TRBV2, the J call TRBJ1-1, with TRBD1 as a possible D gene (6 bases). CDR3 length equals 14 residues. Trimming removed 6 bases at V and 6 bases at J, with 17 bases between. Germline CDR1 and CDR2: SNHLY and FYNNEI. CDR3 protein: CASRGDTGLAEAFF. DNA of the CDR3: TGTGCCAGCAGAGGCGATACAGGGTTGGCTGAAGCTTTCTTT.

The DNA of the CDR3 is TGCGCCAGCAGCTCGATGACAGGGGCGGACCAGCCCCAGCATTTT. Translated, it gives CASSSMTGADQPQHF. The J gene is TRBJ1-5, the V gene TRBV5-1, with 8 bases fitting TRBD1. The V gene's germline CDR1 is SGHRS and CDR2 YFSETQ. The V and J ends lost 3 bases and 7 bases, in that order; junction bases with no gene match: 9. The CDR3 runs to 15 residues.

This clone was seen once. This sequence joins TRBV19 and TRBJ2-1, with 12 bases aligning to TRBD2. J lost 3 bases, V lost 9 bases, and 3 bases had no gene match. CDR1 LNHDA and CDR2 SQIVND come from the germline V gene (reference sequence). This CDR3 is 14 amino acids long. The CDR3 DNA sequence: TGTGCCAGCAGACTAGCGGGAGACTACAATGAGCAGTTCTTC. This translates into CASRLAGDYNEQFF.

This rearrangement joins TRBV19 to TRBJ2-7; TRBD1 is a possible D gene (6 bases). There are 14 residues in the CDR3. Germline V CDR1 and CDR2: LNHDA, SQIVND (reference sequence). V shed 8 bases and J shed 6 bases, with 20 bases lying between them. CDR3: CASSPPGHRAEQYF. The CDR3 DNA sequence: TGTGCCAGTTCACCCCCGGGACACCGGGCCGAGCAGTACTTC. Looking up the rest from reference TRBV19 and TRBJ2-7 gives the full variable domain: DGGITQSPKYLFRKEGQNVTLSCEQNLNHDAMYWYRQDPGQGLRLIYYSQIVNDFQKGDIAEGYSVSREKKESFPLTVTSAQKNPTAFYLCASSPPGHRAEQYFGPGTRLTVT.

The chain couples TRBV7-8 to TRBJ2-1; 12 bases fit TRBD2. Germline trimming cut 2 bases from V and 1 base from J; bases unmatched to any gene: 3. Germline V CDR1 and CDR2: SGHVS, FQNEAQ. The CDR3 contains 17 residues. The CDR3 coding sequence is TGTGCCAGCAGCTTAACTAGCGGGGGGAGATCCTACAATGAGCAGTTCTTC. Its translation: CASSLTSGGRSYNEQFF.

This chain uses TRBV3-1 (or the pseudogene TRBV3-2) with TRBJ2-5, with a weak D call TRBD1 (7 bases). V shed 4 bases and J shed 0 bases, with 12 bases lying between them. Germline values: CDR1 LGHDT, CDR2 YNNKEL (reference sequence). The CDR3 is 15 amino acids. CDR3 DNA: TGTGCCAGCAGCCGTCGCGGGACAGACCAAGAGACCCAGTACTTC. Amino acids: CASSRRGTDQETQYF.

The V and J genes are TRBV6-5 and TRBJ1-5, with 9 bases lining up with TRBD1. The CDR3 has 15 residues. Unmatched junction bases numbered 6, after V lost 3 bases and J lost 6 bases. Germline CDR1 MNHEY, CDR2 SVGAGI. CDR3 loop: CASSYGQGNVQPQHF. In DNA form, the CDR3 reads TGTGCCAGCAGTTATGGACAGGGGAACGTTCAGCCCCAGCATTTT.

The genes are TRBV5-8 and TRBJ2-1, with 10 bases fitting TRBD2. Germline-derived CDR1 and CDR2 are SGHTS and YDEGEE. V lost 4 bases, J lost 10 bases, and 14 bases stayed unmatched. CDR3 length: 16 residues. CDR3 amino acids: CASSGTLLASGGEQFF. For the CDR3, the DNA is TGTGCCAGCAGCGGCACCCTCCTGGCTAGCGGGGGCGAGCAGTTCTTC.

The rearrangement uses TRBV2 and TRBJ1-2, with a possible D match to TRBD1 (5 bases). CDR3 size: 12 residues. Germline CDR1 reads SNHLY; CDR2 reads FYNNEI. V was pared by 6 bases and J by 5 bases, with 10 bases between. The CDR3 coding sequence is TGTGCCAGCAGCCCGGGGGTGTATGGCTACACCTTC. It is translated as CASSPGVYGYTF.

V and J are TRBV5-6 and TRBJ1-1; no clear D. CDR3 length: 12 residues. Germline assignment: CDR1 SGHDT and CDR2 YYEEEE. V lost 3 bases, J lost 6 bases, and 9 bases lay in between. CDR3 in DNA: TGTGCCAGCAGCTCCGTTGGGCCTGAAGCTTTCTTT. Its translation is CASSSVGPEAFF.

The rearrangement uses TRBV28 and TRBJ1-1; 9 bases fit TRBD1. This CDR3 contains 12 residues. Germline V CDR1 and CDR2: MDHEN, SYDVKM. Unmatched junction bases numbered 9, after V lost 5 bases and J lost 14 bases. Written as DNA, the CDR3 is TGTGCCAGCAGTCCGCCGGGACAGGGAGGATTCTTT. Translation: CASSPPGQGGFF.

V usage is TRBV4-3 and J usage is TRBJ2-3, with 11 bases aligning to TRBD2. This CDR3 has 19 residues. After removal of 0 bases from V and 5 bases from J, the junction contained 13 bases not matched to a gene. Germline CDR1 and CDR2: LGHNA and YSLEER. CDR3 sequence: CASSQDSVAGGPRQDTQYF. DNA for the CDR3: TGCGCCAGCAGCCAAGATTCGGTAGCGGGAGGGCCAAGGCAAGATACGCAGTATTTT.

The genes are TRBV30 and TRBJ1-2, with D uncertain. Germline lookup yields CDR1 GTSNPN and CDR2 SVGIG (reference sequence). The CDR3 extends over 12 amino acids. V shed 3 bases and J shed 3 bases, with 8 bases lying between them. The CDR3 DNA reads TGTGCCTGGAGAGGCGAGGACTATGGCTACACCTTC. It is translated as CAWRGEDYGYTF.

The chain recombines TRBV5-6 with TRBJ1-1; D gene ambiguous. Trimming took 7 bases from V and 4 from J, leaving 17 bases between them. From germline, CDR1 is SGHDT and CDR2 YYEEEE. This CDR3 has 14 amino acids. The CDR3 DNA sequence: TGTGCCAGCGCTGAGGCGGGTAGTAGCACTGAAGCTTTCTTT. It is translated as CASAEAGSSTEAFF.

The chain combines TRBV2 with TRBJ2-3; D is unresolved. Germline V gene data show CDR1 as SNHLY and CDR2 as FYNNEI. V lost 6 bases to trimming and J lost 1 base, with 11 bases between them. CDR3 length: 14 residues. The CDR3 reads CASRVGIGTDTQYF. For the CDR3, the DNA is TGTGCCAGCAGGGTGGGCATCGGCACAGATACGCAGTATTTT. The variable domain in full, completed from reference TRBV2 and TRBJ2-3, reads EPEVTQTPSHQVTQMGQEVILRCVPISNHLYFYWYRQILGQKVEFLVSFYNNEISEKSEIFDDQFSVERPDGSNFTLKIRSTKLEDSAMYFCASRVGIGTDTQYFGPGTRLTVL.